Listed below are T cell receptor beta chains from one sample, sequenced in a study of T cells after yellow fever vaccination. MiXCR, applied by TCRdb to the 5' RACE reads, yields one record per CDR3 protein. Of around 70,000 distinct CDR3 sequences in the sample, roughly 6.9% were seen once. Sample: CD8+ T cells sorted from PBMCs, taken roughly 5 days after the first yellow fever vaccination. The receptors originated from a man between 18 and 35 years old who received the YFV17D yellow fever vaccine. Both conserved end residues are part of each CDR3. The order of the fields is V gene, J gene, clone size, D gene, CDR3 protein, CDR3 DNA. The D gene is left open where the match is weak. Part of the rows lack a size; the others show once, few, many or a class for expanded clones.

V gene: TRBV27
J gene: TRBJ1-1
clone size: few
D gene: .
CDR3 protein: CASSYGALNTEAFF
CDR3 DNA: TGTGCCAGCAGTTATGGGGCCTTGAACACTGAAGCTTTCTTT

V gene: TRBV4-2
J gene: TRBJ2-3
clone size: few
D gene: .
CDR3 protein: CASSQEAVGDTQYF
CDR3 DNA: TGTGCCAGCAGCCAAGAGGCCGTCGGGGATACGCAGTATTTT

V gene: TRBV20-1
J gene: TRBJ1-1
clone size: few
D gene: TRBD1
CDR3 protein: CSAGEDRVGTEAFF
CDR3 DNA: TGCAGTGCAGGAGAGGACAGGGTGGGCACTGAAGCTTTCTTT

V gene: TRBV4-1
J gene: TRBJ1-1
clone size: .
D gene: .
CDR3 protein: CASSQLRQDEAFF
CDR3 DNA: TGCGCCAGCAGCCAACTGCGACAAGATGAAGCTTTCTTT

V gene: TRBV16
J gene: TRBJ2-5
clone size: .
D gene: TRBD2
CDR3 protein: CASSQSPAGGGETQYF
CDR3 DNA: TGTGCCAGCAGCCAATCCCCAGCGGGGGGCGGAGAGACCCAGTACTTC

V gene: TRBV5-1
J gene: TRBJ2-6
clone size: few
D gene: .
CDR3 protein: CASSLVLIRAGANVLTF
CDR3 DNA: TGCGCCAGCAGCTTGGTGTTGATCAGGGCTGGGGCCAACGTCCTGACTTTC

V gene: TRBV5-4
J gene: TRBJ2-5
clone size: few
D gene: .
CDR3 protein: CASSWGTLQETQYF
CDR3 DNA: TGTGCCAGCAGCTGGGGGACACTTCAAGAGACCCAGTACTTC

V gene: TRBV7-2
J gene: TRBJ2-5
clone size: .
D gene: .
CDR3 protein: CASSFPGSHQETQYF
CDR3 DNA: TGTGCCAGCAGCTTTCCGGGCAGCCACCAAGAGACCCAGTACTTC

V gene: TRBV29-1
J gene: TRBJ2-3
clone size: many
D gene: .
CDR3 protein: CSVDGGEGTDTQYF
CDR3 DNA: TGCAGCGTTGACGGCGGGGAAGGCACAGATACGCAGTATTTT

V gene: TRBV7-9
J gene: TRBJ1-1
clone size: .
D gene: TRBD1
CDR3 protein: CASSLGQGTNTEAFF
CDR3 DNA: TGTGCCAGCAGCTTAGGACAGGGCACGAACACTGAAGCTTTCTTT